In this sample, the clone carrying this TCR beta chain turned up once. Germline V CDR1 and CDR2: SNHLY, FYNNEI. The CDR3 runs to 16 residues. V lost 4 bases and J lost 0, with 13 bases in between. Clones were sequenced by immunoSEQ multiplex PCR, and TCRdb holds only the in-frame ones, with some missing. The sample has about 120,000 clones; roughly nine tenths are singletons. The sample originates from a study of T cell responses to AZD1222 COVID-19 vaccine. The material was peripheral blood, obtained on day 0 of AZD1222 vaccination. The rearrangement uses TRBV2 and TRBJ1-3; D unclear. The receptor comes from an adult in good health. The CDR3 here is CASSASSSFSGNTIYF. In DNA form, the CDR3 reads TGTGCCAGCAGTGCCTCCAGTTCCTTCTCTGGAAACACCATATATTTT.